These T cell receptor beta chains were read from a single sample in a study of blood T cell repertoires in COVID-19. Libraries were prepared by immunoSEQ multiplex PCR; TCRdb keeps only in-frame clonotypes and omits some of them. Among a few hundred thousand clones listed, roughly 80% were seen once. Sample: PBMCs or T cells enriched from blood (not recorded which). The receptor source for this set is a woman aged 45-65 years who had recovered from COVID-19. The CDR3 runs from the conserved cysteine through the conserved F or W.

j_gene: TRBJ2-2
v_gene: TRBV5-6
CDR3aa: CASSQQGNGELFF

j_gene: TRBJ1-5
v_gene: TRBV5-8
CDR3aa: CASRFEGQGADGNQPQHF

j_gene: TRBJ2-3
v_gene: TRBV11-3
CDR3aa: CASSPGTSGIYTDTQYF

j_gene: TRBJ1-2
v_gene: TRBV5-6
CDR3aa: CASSLGRGQGALGYTF

j_gene: TRBJ2-1
v_gene: TRBV5-5
CDR3aa: CASSLRPTSGTADNEQFF

j_gene: TRBJ2-1
v_gene: TRBV10-3
CDR3aa: CAINDRPTSGTDEQFF

j_gene: TRBJ1-3
v_gene: TRBV19
CDR3aa: CASSIRWSSGNTIYF

j_gene: TRBJ1-2
v_gene: TRBV4-2
CDR3aa: CASSQETGESYGYTF

j_gene: TRBJ2-2
v_gene: TRBV7-2
CDR3aa: CASSLVAQSTGELFF

j_gene: TRBJ1-5
v_gene: TRBV7-2
CDR3aa: CASSFDRGVSQPQHF

j_gene: TRBJ1-1
v_gene: TRBV18
CDR3aa: CASSPKPTGRNTEAFF

j_gene: TRBJ1-6
v_gene: TRBV10-3
CDR3aa: CASEQGAGSPLHF

j_gene: TRBJ2-7
v_gene: TRBV19
CDR3aa: CASSVGGTTYEQYF

j_gene: TRBJ1-6
v_gene: TRBV7-2
CDR3aa: CASSPDRGNNSPLHF

j_gene: TRBJ2-2
v_gene: TRBV11-2
CDR3aa: CASSLGAPTDLTGELFF

j_gene: TRBJ2-1
v_gene: TRBV7-2
CDR3aa: CASSLEAGIYNEQFF

j_gene: TRBJ2-1
v_gene: TRBV6-2/TRBV6-3
CDR3aa: CASSYPVVEQFF

j_gene: TRBJ2-4
v_gene: TRBV19
CDR3aa: CASRGLAGGPDIQYF

j_gene: TRBJ1-2
v_gene: TRBV4-1
CDR3aa: CASSQDLPGGSYGYTF

j_gene: TRBJ2-1
v_gene: TRBV29-1
CDR3aa: CSMSGGSYNEQFF

j_gene: TRBJ1-6
v_gene: TRBV5-4
CDR3aa: CASSPYGQGAKGSPLHF

j_gene: TRBJ1-2
v_gene: TRBV5-1
CDR3aa: CASSVGQTNYGYTF